These 30 T cell receptor beta chains originate from one sample sequenced in a study of beta chain features in type 1 diabetes. These receptors have no identified antigens. Reverse transcription of all isolated RNA meant that expressed TCRB transcripts were sequenced. Sequencing was performed with immunoSEQ multiplex PCR; in TCRdb, only in-frame clones are kept and a portion is missing. The top ten hold around 0.5% of the sample, which has fewer than 110,000 clones, under 30% seen once. Study-level results: TCRB CDR3s were moderately but significantly shorter in Type 1 diabetes patients in all four CD4+ subsets.

What was sequenced was central memory CD4+ T cells from blood. All receptors derive from a woman aged 18-30 years with type 1 diabetes.

This sequence joins TRBV7-9 and TRBJ2-7; D is uncertain. CDR3 length: 14 residues. Germline assignment: CDR1 SEHNR and CDR2 FQNEAQ (reference sequence). V lost 3 bases and J 4 bases, leaving 13 bases between the germline ends. This CDR3 reads CASSLGLPPYEQYV. CDR3 DNA: TGTGCCAGCAGCTTGGGCCTACCGCCTTACGAGCAGTACGTC.

The chain carries TRBV7-9 and TRBJ2-7; tentatively, D is TRBD2 (6 bases). Germline assignment: CDR1 SEHNR and CDR2 FQNEAQ (reference sequence). Deletions cut 4 bases from V and 5 bases from J, with 12 bases between. This CDR3 is 13 amino acids long. CDR3 sequence reads: CASSSSGGDEQYV. The CDR3 coding sequence is TGTGCCAGCAGCTCTTCCGGAGGGGACGAGCAGTACGTC.

This chain links TRBV7-2 with TRBJ2-3; 7 bases align to TRBD1. The CDR3 is 17 amino acids. Germline assignment: CDR1 SGHTA and CDR2 FQGNSA. Unmatched junction bases numbered 10, after V lost 2 bases and J lost 2 bases. DNA for the CDR3: TGTGCCAGCAGCTTACACGGGCCGGGACAGAACACAGATACGCAGTATTTT. Translated: CASSLHGPGQNTDTQYF.

This chain uses TRBV28 with TRBJ2-2, with D perhaps TRBD2 (6 bases). The germline V gene has CDR1 MDHEN and CDR2 SYDVKM. The CDR3 runs 17 residues. Trimming cost V 4 bases and J 0 bases, with 15 bases left between them. As DNA, the CDR3 is TGTGCCAGCAGTTCCCCCCCGGGGGAGCCGAACACCGGGGAGCTGTTTTTT. Amino acid sequence: CASSSPPGEPNTGELFF.

The chain links TRBV30 to TRBJ2-5; a weak D match, TRBD2 (6 bases). Germline V lookup: CDR1 GTSNPN, CDR2 SVGIG (reference sequence). The CDR3 contains 14 residues. Deletions cut 2 bases from V and 5 bases from J, with 15 bases between. CDR3 residues: CAWSPSGVLETQYF. CDR3 in DNA: TGTGCCTGGAGTCCCTCGGGGGTGCTGGAGACCCAGTACTTC.

This rearrangement joins TRBV5-1 to TRBJ1-1; TRBD1 agrees at 7 bases. Per the germline V gene, CDR1 is SGHRS and CDR2 is YFSETQ. The CDR3 runs to 16 residues. V was clipped by 5 bases and J by 2 bases; unmatched bases: 12. The CDR3 sequence is CASRPTGVRGNTEAFF. For the CDR3, the DNA is TGCGCCAGCAGACCCACAGGGGTGAGGGGAAACACTGAAGCTTTCTTT.

This clone was found many times. This chain links TRBV28 with TRBJ2-1, with 11 nucleotides matching TRBD2. CDR1 is MDHEN and CDR2 is SYDVKM in the germline V gene. The CDR3 length is 13 residues. After removal of 2 bases from V and 15 bases from J, the junction contained 6 bases not matched to a gene. This CDR3 reads CASSLKTSGIRFF. Here the CDR3 DNA reads TGTGCCAGCAGTTTAAAGACTAGCGGGATACGGTTCTTC.

CDR3 DNA: TGTGCCTGGACGGCGGATTCCTACGAGCAGTACTTC. As protein: CAWTADSYEQYF. The rearrangement uses TRBV30 and TRBJ2-7; no clear D gene. Germline lookup yields CDR1 GTSNPN and CDR2 SVGIG (reference sequence). The CDR3 runs to 12 residues. Trimming shortened V by 4 bases and J by 1 base, and 8 bases separated the two germline ends.

This rearrangement joins TRBV30 to TRBJ2-7, with TRBD1 matching over 8 bases. This CDR3 is 11 amino acids long. Germline values: CDR1 GTSNPN, CDR2 SVGIG (reference sequence). With 8 bases clipped from V and 5 bases from J, the junction kept 5 bases outside the gene matches. CDR3 coding DNA: TGTGCCCGGTCGGACAGGGACGAGCAGTACTTC. Its translation is CARSDRDEQYF.

The J gene is TRBJ2-7, the V gene TRBV5-5; D remains ambiguous. The germline gives CDR1 SGHKS, CDR2 YYEKEE (reference sequence). Trimming took off 3 bases at V and 4 bases at J, with 11 bases between the two ends. This CDR3 has 13 residues. The CDR3 loop reads CASSYGDGYEQYV. The CDR3 coding sequence is TGTGCCAGCAGCTATGGAGATGGTTACGAGCAGTACGTC.

There are a few counts of this clone. V is TRBV7-8 and J is TRBJ2-3; TRBD1 agrees at 9 bases. With V trimmed by 4 bases and J by 9 bases, 11 bases remained unmatched. The CDR3 totals 15 residues. Per the germline V gene, CDR1 is SGHVS and CDR2 is FQNEAQ. CDR3 DNA sequence: TGTGCCAGCAGCTCCGGACAGGGGACGACCCCCACGCAGTATTTT. This encodes CASSSGQGTTPTQYF.

The table lists this clone with a count of one. This chain links TRBV18 with TRBJ2-1, with 11 bases fitting TRBD2. The CDR3 loop spans 16 amino acids. Per the germline V gene, CDR1 is KGHSH and CDR2 is LQKENI. V was clipped by 3 bases and J by 4 bases; unmatched bases: 5. This CDR3 reads CASSPTGTSGYNEQFF. CDR3 in DNA: TGTGCCAGCTCACCTACCGGGACTAGCGGATACAATGAGCAGTTCTTC.

This clone has a handful of counts. This chain joins TRBV6-1 and TRBJ2-3; TRBD1 might be the D (5 bases). The CDR3 has 16 amino acids. Trimming took 1 base from V and 4 from J, leaving 15 bases between them. Germline values: CDR1 MNHNS, CDR2 SASEGT. Written as DNA, the CDR3 is TGTGCCAGCAGTGAAGTATTAGGGGTGCGTCCAGATACGCAGTATTTT. Translating it yields CASSEVLGVRPDTQYF.

By sample fraction, this clone is medium-sized. V usage is TRBV28 and J usage is TRBJ2-1; 8 bases are shared with TRBD2. Trimming took 6 bases from V and 4 from J; bases not matched to a gene: 5. This CDR3 has 14 residues. Per the germline V gene, CDR1 is MDHEN and CDR2 is SYDVKM. CDR3 loop: CASSRGGSYNEQFF. DNA of the CDR3: TGTGCCAGCAGCCGCGGGGGGTCGTACAATGAGCAGTTCTTC.

V is TRBV10-3 and J is TRBJ2-3, with D tentatively TRBD2 (5 bases). CDR1 and CDR2 from the germline V gene are ENHRY and SYGVKD. V was cut by 4 bases and J by 5 bases, with 16 bases left in between. The CDR3 has 15 residues. CDR3 protein: CAISVEGEGVDTQYF. As DNA, the CDR3 is TGTGCCATCAGTGTCGAGGGAGAAGGTGTAGATACGCAGTATTTT.

A few counts support this clone. This rearrangement joins TRBV5-1 to TRBJ1-5; weak D call: TRBD1 (5 bases). Trimming cost V 0 bases and J 6 bases, with 10 bases left between them. Germline lookup yields CDR1 SGHRS and CDR2 YFSETQ. The CDR3 is 14 amino acids. In nucleotides, the CDR3 is TGCGCCAGCAGCTTGGAGCAGGGAGGTCAGCCCCAGCATTTT. This gives the protein CASSLEQGGQPQHF.

The table lists this clone with a few counts. The V gene is TRBV19, the J gene TRBJ1-5, with D perhaps TRBD1 (5 bases). CDR3 length: 15 amino acids. Between the trimmed V and J ends, which lost 1 base and 7 bases, there was a span of 14 bases. Per the germline V gene, CDR1 is LNHDA and CDR2 is SQIVND (reference sequence). CDR3 bases: TGTGCCAGTAGTATAGTAGGCGGGAGGGGCCAGCCCCAGCATTTT. It encodes CASSIVGGRGQPQHF.

The rearrangement links TRBV27 to TRBJ1-2; D remains unclear. This CDR3 spans 15 amino acids. Germline V gives CDR1 MNHEY, CDR2 SMNVEV (reference sequence). Trimming shortened V by 3 bases and J by 1 base, and 12 bases separated the two germline ends. Here the CDR3 reads CASSLEGGFNYGYTF. The CDR3, as DNA: TGTGCCAGCAGTTTGGAGGGAGGGTTTAACTATGGCTACACCTTC.

The chain links TRBV5-4 to TRBJ2-1; 8 bases fit TRBD2. Germline values: CDR1 SGHNT, CDR2 YYREEE (reference sequence). CDR3 size: 12 residues. V was pared by 0 bases and J by 12 bases, with 2 bases of the junction left unmatched. The CDR3 spells CASSLAGRGQFF. The CDR3 DNA reads TGTGCCAGCAGCTTGGCCGGGAGGGGGCAGTTCTTC. Full variable domain (rest looked up from reference TRBV5-4 and TRBJ2-1): ETGVTQSPTHLIKTRGQQVTLRCSSQSGHNTVSWYQQALGQGPQFIFQYYREEENGRGNFPPRFSGLQFPNYSSELNVNALELDDSALYLCASSLAGRGQFFGPGTRLTVL.

The V gene is TRBV11-3, the J gene TRBJ2-2; D perhaps matches TRBD1 (6 bases). There are 13 residues in the CDR3. With 6 bases removed from V and 4 bases from J, the gap between germline ends came to 9 bases. CDR1 SGHNT and CDR2 YENEEA come from the germline V gene. Here the CDR3 DNA reads TGTGCCAGCAGTACAGGGCCCACCGGGGAGCTGTTTTTT. It encodes CASSTGPTGELFF.

This rearrangement joins TRBV10-3 to TRBJ1-1; maybe TRBD1 (5 bases). The V and J ends lost 3 bases and 0 bases respectively, with 20 bases between them. The length of the CDR3 is 18 residues. The germline CDR1 and CDR2 sequences are ENHRY and SYGVKD. The chain's CDR3 is CAISEGTNSPQMNTEAFF. The DNA for the CDR3 is TGTGCCATCAGTGAAGGGACTAATTCGCCTCAAATGAACACTGAAGCTTTCTTT.

This clone is medium-sized (0.01 to 0.1%) by share. The chain joins TRBV4-3 to TRBJ2-3; a possible D gene is TRBD2 (6 bases). Germline V lookup: CDR1 LGHNA, CDR2 YSLEER. V lost 3 bases and J lost 2, with 18 bases in between. The CDR3 contains 17 residues. CDR3 DNA: TGCGCCAGCAGCCAGTTCCCGACGGGAGCCAACACAGATACGCAGTATTTT. Its translation: CASSQFPTGANTDTQYF.

This clone was seen a handful of times. This chain joins TRBV11-2 and TRBJ2-1, with TRBD2 matching over 8 bases. CDR1 is SGHAT, CDR2 FQNNGV, per germline. With V trimmed by 0 bases and J by 15 bases, 7 bases remained unmatched. This CDR3 contains 13 residues. The chain's CDR3 is CASSLDRTGGAFF. The CDR3, as DNA: TGTGCCAGCAGCTTAGATCGGACGGGGGGGGCGTTCTTC.

The chain couples TRBV29-1 to TRBJ2-1; 10 nucleotides match TRBD2. In germline, CDR1 is SQVTM, CDR2 ANQGSEA. J was trimmed by 0 bases and V by 7 bases; bases with no gene match: 6. The CDR3 contains 15 residues. This CDR3 reads CSAFSSGSSYNEQFF. CDR3 sequence (DNA): TGCAGCGCTTTCTCTAGCGGGAGCTCCTACAATGAGCAGTTCTTC.

The chain carries TRBV21-1 and TRBJ2-7; the table's D call TRBD1 went unverified against the DNA. TRBV21-1 is annotated as a pseudogene. This CDR3 is 16 amino acids long. The DNA of the CDR3 is TGTGCCAGCAGCGCCAGGGTGGGTCCAGAACTCTACGAGCAGTACGTC. It specifies CASSARVGPELYEQYV.

The rearrangement joins TRBV2 to TRBJ2-1; the match to TRBD1 covers 7 bases. The CDR3 length is 15 residues. Germline-derived CDR1 and CDR2 are SNHLY and FYNNEI. J was trimmed by 5 bases and V by 0 bases; bases with no gene match: 4. The CDR3: CASSEATGSNNEQFF. In DNA form, the CDR3 reads TGTGCCAGCAGTGAAGCGACAGGGTCCAACAATGAGCAGTTCTTC. Full variable domain (outside the CDR3, taken from reference TRBV2 and TRBJ2-1): EPEVTQTPSHQVTQMGQEVILRCVPISNHLYFYWYRQILGQKVEFLVSFYNNEISEKSEIFDDQFSVERPDGSNFTLKIRSTKLEDSAMYFCASSEATGSNNEQFFGPGTRLTVL.

The rearrangement joins TRBV5-1 to TRBJ1-1, with D perhaps matching TRBD1 (6 bases). The V gene lost 1 base and the J gene lost 2 bases, with 9 bases spanning the gap. The germline gives CDR1 SGHRS, CDR2 YFSETQ. The CDR3 consists of 14 residues. Written as DNA, the CDR3 is TGCGCCAGCAGCTTGTCAGGGGTTAACACTGAAGCTTTCTTT. This sequence encodes CASSLSGVNTEAFF.

The chain uses TRBV28 and TRBJ2-1; 7 nucleotides align to TRBD2. CDR1 MDHEN and CDR2 SYDVKM come from the germline V gene. The ends lost 6 bases at V and 10 bases at J; junction bases unmatched: 6. CDR3 length equals 12 residues. The CDR3 DNA reads as TGTGCCAGCAGGCGGGAACTAGCGGAGCAGTTCTTC. It yields the protein CASRRELAEQFF.

This clone was seen only a few times. This chain connects TRBV28 to TRBJ2-7, with TRBD2 matching over 15 bases. The CDR3 totals 15 residues. From germline, CDR1 is MDHEN and CDR2 SYDVKM. Trimming cost V 4 bases and J 7 bases; bases outside gene matches: 5. The DNA for the CDR3 is TGTGCCAGCAGTTCCGGACTAGCGGGAGGGCTAGAGCAGTACTTC. As protein: CASSSGLAGGLEQYF.

This clone was detected only a few times. V is TRBV4-3 and J is TRBJ2-5; the D gene is possibly TRBD1 (6 bases). Trimming cost V 0 bases and J 4 bases, with 9 bases left between them. Per germline, CDR1 LGHNA and CDR2 YSLEER. This CDR3 is 14 amino acids long. CDR3 protein: CASSQDSRGETQYF. In DNA, the CDR3 is TGCGCCAGCAGCCAAGATTCCAGGGGAGAGACCCAGTACTTC.